This TCR beta chain was obtained from a study of T cell repertoires in cytomegalovirus infection. Across the whole study: It can be stated that public TCR beta signatures indicated CMV infection as well as a matching HLA type. Points from the study as a whole: HLA-C-restricted CMV-specific TCR beta clonotypes were dominant in the ex vivo response. Using cumulative public TCR beta family frequency, the authors identified those who carried CMV together with the relevant HLA.

This clonotype was seen repeatedly, ten times or more. Its antigen is unknown. A single record per CDR3 protein comes from TCRdb applying MiXCR to the reads. The sample lists some 350,000 distinct CDR3 sequences, around 18% occurring once. This CDR3 region has 14 residues. Germline-derived CDR1 and CDR2 are SGHAT and FQNNGV. With 5 bases clipped from V and 5 bases from J, the junction kept 8 bases outside the gene matches. Sequenced: PBMCs. The gene calls are TRBV11-2 and TRBJ1-1, with 7 bases that match TRBD1. The TCR originated in a human donor in good health (CMV status not recorded). Some clones in this sample may be carry-over from other donors' samples. Written as DNA, the CDR3 is TGTGCCAGCAGCCGCCGCGACAGGGTTACTGAAGCTTTCTTT. Its protein product is CASSRRDRVTEAFF.